One TCR beta chain is described in this entry. Antigen unknown. Clones were read by immunoSEQ multiplex PCR, and TCRdb kept only the in-frame ones, dropping some. The sample includes 150,000 or so clones, about 88% of them seen just once. The sample belongs to a study of cytomegalovirus exposure and HLA in healthy donors. About the study: The roughly 700 first-cohort repertoires and the approximately 130 validation repertoires shared the same platform, a later analysis reported.

Study-wide results and limits: The tendency of first-cohort TCR clusters to co-occur in the 110 or so validation repertoires emerged from a later analysis. The classifier, whose performance was assessed in both the original and validation cohorts, reportedly diagnosed cytomegalovirus status with high specificity and sensitivity.

This CDR3 region has 17 residues. J lost 5 bases, V lost 5 bases, and 12 bases had no gene match. Germline assignment: CDR1 SGHNT and CDR2 YENEEA. The chain links TRBV11-3 to TRBJ2-2; 9 bases are shared with TRBD2. The sequence was obtained from a woman aged 18-29 years in good health and CMV-seropositive. The sequencing sample was made of PBMCs. The CDR3 loop reads CASSLFGSGRGTGELFF. CDR3 coding DNA: TGTGCCAGCAGCCTATTCGGTAGCGGGAGAGGGACCGGGGAGCTGTTTTTT.